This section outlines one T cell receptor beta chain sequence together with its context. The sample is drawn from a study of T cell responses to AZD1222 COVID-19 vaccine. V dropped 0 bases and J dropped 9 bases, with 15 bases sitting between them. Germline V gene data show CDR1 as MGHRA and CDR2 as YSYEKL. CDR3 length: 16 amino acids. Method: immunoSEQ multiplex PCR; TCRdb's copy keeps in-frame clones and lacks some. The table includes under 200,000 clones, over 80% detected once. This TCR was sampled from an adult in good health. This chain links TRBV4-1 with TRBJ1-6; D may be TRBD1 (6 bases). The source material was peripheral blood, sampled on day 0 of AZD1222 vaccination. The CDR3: CASSQEIRQGISPLHF. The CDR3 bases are TGCGCCAGCAGCCAAGAGATAAGGCAGGGGATTTCACCCCTCCACTTT.